This T cell receptor (beta chain) was recorded in a study of T cell responses to AZD1222 COVID-19 vaccine. Overall study context: Second-dose timings of about 4 or about 12 weeks were pooled.

The CDR3 is made up of 14 amino acids. Germline V CDR1 and CDR2: MNHEY, SVGAGI. Trimming removed 7 bases at V and 2 bases at J, with 15 bases between. Study results and caveats: Just a handful of AZD1222 recipients were seropositive at baseline. Spike-specific TCR breadth and depth went up after people got two AZD1222 doses. Females made up more of the donors, who were largely white British, and clonal diversity may have come out too low.

For this clone: Its cognate antigen is unknown.

Generated by immunoSEQ multiplex PCR, the TCRdb table keeps only in-frame clones and is missing some. The repertoire includes 130,000 to 150,000 clones, roughly nine tenths of them detected once, and 1.5% to 2% sits in the top ten. This chain uses TRBV6-5 with TRBJ2-7; D assignment may be TRBD1 or TRBD2 (5 bases each). The sequence was collected from an adult in good health. The material was peripheral blood, obtained on day 0 of AZD1222 vaccination. The CDR3 loop reads CASTRRDGAYEQYF. The CDR3, as DNA: TGTGCCAGCACCCGCCGGGACGGTGCCTACGAGCAGTACTTC.